This T cell receptor (beta chain) is from a study of early T cells in non-severe SARS-CoV-2 infection. Study-level information: Bulk RNA taken from unsorted whole blood was sequenced, leaving chains unpaired. The study, taken as a whole, reports: Lookups in VDJdb leaned toward anti-spike CD8 responses and missed private and CD4 specificities.

Individual cDNA molecules carried attached unique molecular identifiers. TCRdb redid the calling of the 5' RACE reads with MiXCR, one entry per CDR3 protein. The table has roughly 26,000 distinct CDR3 sequences, 5.1% seen once. The CDR3 contains 15 residues. Deletions cut 4 bases from V and 0 bases from J, with 11 bases between. Germline V CDR1 and CDR2: SEHNR, FQNEAQ (reference sequence). This clonotype was counted between two and nine times. Antigen unknown. The source of this sequence is an adult who was a healthcare worker with PCR-confirmed SARS-CoV-2 infection or an uninfected control (not recorded which). Sequenced sample: whole blood. V and J are TRBV7-9 and TRBJ2-3; D may be TRBD1 or TRBD2 (6 bases each). In DNA form, the CDR3 reads TGTGCCAGCAGCTACACGGGGGCCAGCACAGATACGCAGTATTTT. It codes for CASSYTGASTDTQYF.